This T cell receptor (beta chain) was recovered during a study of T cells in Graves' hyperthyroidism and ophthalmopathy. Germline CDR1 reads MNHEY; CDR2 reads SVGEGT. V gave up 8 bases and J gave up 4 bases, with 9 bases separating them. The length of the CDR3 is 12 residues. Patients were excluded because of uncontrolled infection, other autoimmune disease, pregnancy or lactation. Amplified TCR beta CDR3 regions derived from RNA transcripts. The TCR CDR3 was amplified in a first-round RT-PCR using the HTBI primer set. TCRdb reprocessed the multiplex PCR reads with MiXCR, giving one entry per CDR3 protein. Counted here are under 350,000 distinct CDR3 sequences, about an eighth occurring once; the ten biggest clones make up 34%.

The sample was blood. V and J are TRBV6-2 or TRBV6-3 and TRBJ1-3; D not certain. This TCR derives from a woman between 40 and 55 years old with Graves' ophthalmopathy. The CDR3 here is CASLRVGNTIYF. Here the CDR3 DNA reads TGTGCCAGCCTGCGTGTAGGAAACACCATATATTTT.